This T cell receptor (beta chain) comes out of a study of graft-versus-host responses after intestinal transplantation. Overall study context: Recipients received multivisceral, liver-intestinal, or isolated intestinal transplants. Tacrolimus and steroids were given for around three years to all recipients after anti-thymocyte globulin induction.

As regards this clone: Its cognate antigen is unknown.

Germline V gives CDR1 GTSNPN, CDR2 SVGIG (reference sequence). This CDR3 region has 17 residues. V lost 0 bases, J lost 6 bases, and 12 bases stayed unmatched. Clones were read by immunoSEQ multiplex PCR, and TCRdb kept only the in-frame ones, dropping some. Of fewer than 130,000 clones in the sample, approximately 92% are singletons; the top ten hold 0.5% to 0.6%. Broader study findings: Recipient marrow held GvH clones, some first seen in ileum or blood.

The chain combines TRBV30 with TRBJ2-2, with 8 positions matching TRBD2. The sequence was collected from a human donor who received an intestinal transplant. The sample consisted of unstimulated CD8+ T cells sorted from spleen or lymph node cells, taken before intestinal transplant. CDR3 amino acids: CAWSVRGGRRTPGELFF. CDR3 DNA sequence: TGTGCCTGGAGTGTACGGGGGGGGAGGAGGACTCCCGGGGAGCTGTTTTTT.